The rows below give T cell receptor beta chains drawn from one sample of a study of blood T cells in healthy people across ages. MiXCR was run by TCRdb on the 5' RACE reads, yielding one entry per CDR3 protein. The table shows about a million distinct CDR3 sequences, with 51% occurring only once. The sequenced sample consisted of blood. These receptors came from a woman in her fifties or sixties in good health. The CDR3 runs from the conserved cysteine through the conserved F or W. Each record gives: V gene, J gene, clone size, D gene, CDR3 DNA, CDR3 protein. D genes are given only for firm matches. Size tells how often a clone was seen (once, few, many) or the class of an expanded clone, and some rows leave it out.

v_gene: TRBV12-3/TRBV12-4
j_gene: TRBJ2-7
abundance: few
d_gene: -
CDR3nt: TGTGCCAGCAGCCACCCCGTACAGACAGGAAACTACGAGCAGTACTTC
CDR3aa: CASSHPVQTGNYEQYF

v_gene: TRBV9
j_gene: TRBJ1-4
abundance: -
d_gene: -
CDR3nt: TGTGCCAGCAGCGGAGGGGGAACCTTCGAAAAACTGTTTTTT
CDR3aa: CASSGGGTFEKLFF

v_gene: TRBV20-1
j_gene: TRBJ2-5
abundance: -
d_gene: TRBD2
CDR3nt: TGCAGTGCTGGATTAGCGGGAGCCTTCGGGGAGACCCAGTACTTC
CDR3aa: CSAGLAGAFGETQYF

v_gene: TRBV20-1
j_gene: TRBJ2-7
abundance: -
d_gene: TRBD2
CDR3nt: TGCAGTGCTAGTATCAGCGGGAGTGTAACCTACGAGCAGTACTTC
CDR3aa: CSASISGSVTYEQYF

v_gene: TRBV20-1
j_gene: TRBJ1-4
abundance: -
d_gene: -
CDR3nt: TGCAGTACTAAGCGCGTACCAAATGAAAAACTGTTTTTT
CDR3aa: CSTKRVPNEKLFF

v_gene: TRBV12-3/TRBV12-4
j_gene: TRBJ2-4
abundance: -
d_gene: -
CDR3nt: TGTGCCAGCAGTTTCGAGGGGAGAAAGATTCAGTACTTC
CDR3aa: CASSFEGRKIQYF

v_gene: TRBV4-3
j_gene: TRBJ2-1
abundance: few
d_gene: -
CDR3nt: TGCGCCAGCAGCCAAGAAACAGGGTTCTACAATGAGCAGTTCTTC
CDR3aa: CASSQETGFYNEQFF

v_gene: TRBV28
j_gene: TRBJ2-1
abundance: -
d_gene: -
CDR3nt: TGTGCCAGCCAGGACAACTTCAATGAGCAGTTCTTC
CDR3aa: CASQDNFNEQFF

v_gene: TRBV29-1
j_gene: TRBJ2-7
abundance: few
d_gene: TRBD1
CDR3nt: TGCAGCGTCGATGGGACAGGGGGCTACGAGCAGTACTTC
CDR3aa: CSVDGTGGYEQYF

v_gene: TRBV7-2
j_gene: TRBJ2-5
abundance: -
d_gene: -
CDR3nt: TGTGCCAGCAGCCGCAAATCTACAGGGTTTAATGAGCAGTACTTC
CDR3aa: CASSRKSTGFNEQYF

v_gene: TRBV7-2
j_gene: TRBJ1-6
abundance: -
d_gene: -
CDR3nt: TGTGCCAGCAGCTTAGTAACCGTTATCAATTCACCCCTCCACTTT
CDR3aa: CASSLVTVINSPLHF

v_gene: TRBV29-1
j_gene: TRBJ2-2
abundance: -
d_gene: -
CDR3nt: TGCAGCGTTGCTGGGGGGCGGGTGGACACCGGGGAGCTGTTTTTT
CDR3aa: CSVAGGRVDTGELFF

v_gene: TRBV20-1
j_gene: TRBJ2-1
abundance: -
d_gene: TRBD2
CDR3nt: TGCAGTGCAACACACCCAAGCGGGAGCGGCTACAATGAGCAGTTCTTC
CDR3aa: CSATHPSGSGYNEQFF

v_gene: TRBV7-2
j_gene: TRBJ2-3
abundance: few
d_gene: TRBD1
CDR3nt: TGTGCCAGCAGAAGACAGGGGACAGATACGCAGTATTTT
CDR3aa: CASRRQGTDTQYF

v_gene: TRBV20-1
j_gene: TRBJ2-7
abundance: -
d_gene: TRBD2
CDR3nt: TGCAGTGCTAGACTACTTAGGACTAGCTTTTACGAGCAGTACTTC
CDR3aa: CSARLLRTSFYEQYF

v_gene: TRBV6-2/TRBV6-3
j_gene: TRBJ2-1
abundance: few
d_gene: -
CDR3nt: TGTGCCAGCGACGAGACGGGGGCTCTGAATGAGCAGTTCTTC
CDR3aa: CASDETGALNEQFF

v_gene: TRBV11-2
j_gene: TRBJ2-5
abundance: once
d_gene: TRBD2
CDR3nt: TGTGCCAGCAGCCACTGTACTAGCGGGAGAGGCGGTGAGCAGTACTTC
CDR3aa: CASSHCTSGRGGEQYF

v_gene: TRBV28
j_gene: TRBJ2-3
abundance: few
d_gene: TRBD2
CDR3nt: TGTGCCAGCAGTTTGACTAGCGGGAGGGCCACAGATACGCAGTATTTT
CDR3aa: CASSLTSGRATDTQYF

v_gene: TRBV4-1
j_gene: TRBJ1-4
abundance: once
d_gene: -
CDR3nt: TGCGCCAGCAGCCAATTGGAGGTTGGGGAAAAACTGTTTTTT
CDR3aa: CASSQLEVGEKLFF

v_gene: TRBV3-1
j_gene: TRBJ2-3
abundance: -
d_gene: TRBD2
CDR3nt: TGTGCCAGCAGCCAAGGCACGGGGGGAGGAACCTGGAGCACAGATACGCAGTATTTT
CDR3aa: CASSQGTGGGTWSTDTQYF

v_gene: TRBV7-2
j_gene: TRBJ2-3
abundance: -
d_gene: -
CDR3nt: TGTGCCAGCAGCTTAGGGGGGCGCCTAGTCACAGATACGCAGTATTTT
CDR3aa: CASSLGGRLVTDTQYF

v_gene: TRBV4-2
j_gene: TRBJ2-6
abundance: few
d_gene: TRBD1
CDR3nt: TGTGCCAGCAGCCCAAACCGGGACAGGGGTTTTGGGGCCAACGTCCTGACTTTC
CDR3aa: CASSPNRDRGFGANVLTF

v_gene: TRBV3-1
j_gene: TRBJ2-5
abundance: -
d_gene: TRBD2
CDR3nt: TGTGCCAGCAGCCGAGGGACTAGCGGTAACCAAGAGACCCAGTACTTC
CDR3aa: CASSRGTSGNQETQYF